A selection of T cell receptor beta chains follows, all from one sample in a study of blood T cell repertoires in COVID-19. The assay was immunoSEQ multiplex PCR, and TCRdb's table has in-frame clones only and misses some. The table includes tens of thousands of clones, 80% to 95% detected once. Sequencing was carried out using peripheral blood. The receptors here all came from a human donor in a cohort sampled during active COVID-19. Each CDR3 is given with its conserved first and last residue. The D gene is left open where the match is weak. A row's size may be missing; if present it is once, few, many or a size class.

>-|14|TRBD1|TRBJ1-2|TRBV28
CASSLYRTGYGYTF
TGTGCCAGCAGTTTATATAGGACAGGGTATGGCTACACCTTC
>-|15|TRBD1|TRBJ1-2|TRBV6-1
CASSENRGRNYGYTF
TGTGCCAGCAGTGAGAACAGGGGTCGGAACTATGGCTACACCTTC
>once|13|-|TRBJ2-7|TRBV11-2
CASSLAGLGEQYF
TGTGCCAGCAGCTTAGCGGGACTGGGTGAGCAGTACTTC
>-|16|-|TRBJ1-1|TRBV30
CAWSAQVLSGNTEAFF
TGTGCCTGGAGTGCACAGGTTTTATCGGGGAACACTGAAGCTTTCTTT
>-|13|TRBD2|TRBJ2-7|TRBV6-6
CASSPTSGRAEYF
TGTGCCAGCAGCCCGACTAGCGGGAGGGCTGAGTACTTC
>once|14|TRBD1|TRBJ1-4|TRBV18
CASSPPGQGGKLFF
TGTGCCAGCTCACCACCGGGACAGGGGGGAAAACTGTTTTTT
>-|17|TRBD2|TRBJ2-1|TRBV11-3
CASSLGLTSFLSNEQFF
TGTGCCAGCAGCTTAGGGCTGACTAGCTTTCTCTCCAATGAGCAGTTCTTC
>-|13|-|TRBJ1-3|TRBV4-2
CASSPMVANTIYF
TGTGCCAGCAGCCCGATGGTCGCGAACACCATATATTTT
>-|15|TRBD2|TRBJ2-1|TRBV2
CASSGPSGNNNEQFF
TGTGCCAGCAGTGGGCCTAGCGGGAATAACAATGAGCAGTTCTTC
>-|15|TRBD1|TRBJ2-5|TRBV5-1
CASSTRTGGGETQYF
TGCGCCAGCAGTACACGGACAGGGGGTGGAGAGACCCAGTACTTC
>-|19|TRBD1|TRBJ1-3|TRBV19
CASSLSTVGQASSGNTIYF
TGTGCCAGTAGCCTATCTACTGTGGGACAGGCCTCCTCTGGAAACACCATATATTTT
>-|15|-|TRBJ1-5|TRBV6-5
CASSAVQGSNQPQHF
TGTGCCAGCAGCGCCGTACAGGGTAGCAATCAGCCCCAGCATTTT
>-|15|-|TRBJ2-1|TRBV2
CASSRPGRGFHEQFF
TGTGCCAGCAGTCGGCCGGGACGGGGGTTTCATGAGCAGTTCTTC
>-|14|-|TRBJ1-6|TRBV27
CASSPGVGNSPLHF
TGTGCCAGCAGTCCGGGGGTTGGGAATTCACCCCTCCACTTT
>-|16|TRBD2|TRBJ2-5|TRBV9
CASSVGAGGLGETQYF
TGTGCCAGCAGCGTGGGAGCGGGAGGACTGGGGGAGACCCAGTACTTC
>-|15|-|TRBJ1-2|TRBV15
CATSRGGQRNYGYTF
TGTGCCACCAGCAGAGGCGGACAGAGGAACTATGGCTACACCTTC
>-|15|-|TRBJ1-2|TRBV6-5
CASSLRGGGDYGYTF
TGTGCCAGCAGTTTAAGGGGGGGTGGTGACTATGGCTACACCTTC
>-|14|-|TRBJ2-5|TRBV2
CASSDWAAQETQYF
TGTGCCAGCAGTGACTGGGCAGCCCAAGAGACCCAGTACTTC
>once|16|TRBD2|TRBJ2-5|TRBV5-1
CASSLPGLAGGETQYF
TGCGCCAGCAGCCTTCCTGGACTAGCGGGAGGTGAGACCCAGTACTTC
>-|14|-|TRBJ1-5|TRBV5-6
CASSLKQGNQPQHF
TGTGCCAGCAGCTTGAAACAGGGAAATCAGCCCCAGCATTTT
>-|16|-|TRBJ2-2|TRBV2
CASSEAGGLNTGELFF
TGTGCCAGCAGTGAAGCGGGGGGACTCAACACCGGGGAGCTGTTTTTT
>-|14|-|TRBJ1-1|TRBV5-1
CASSLGTVNTEAFF
TGCGCCAGCAGCCTCGGGACTGTGAACACTGAAGCTTTCTTT
>-|16|-|TRBJ1-3|TRBV15
CATSLEITDSGNTIYF
TGTGCCACCAGCCTTGAGATCACTGACTCTGGAAACACCATATATTTT
>-|13|-|TRBJ2-5|TRBV5-1
CASSRTGQETQYF
TGCGCCAGCAGCCGGACGGGACAAGAGACCCAGTACTTC
>-|15|-|TRBJ1-2|TRBV21-1
CASSKRTGAVYGYTF
TGTGCCAGCAGCAAAAGGACAGGGGCCGTCTATGGCTACACCTTC
>-|13|TRBD1|TRBJ1-1|TRBV29-1
CSVRTGMITEAFF
TGCAGCGTACGGACAGGGATGATCACTGAAGCTTTCTTT
>-|14|-|TRBJ1-5|TRBV5-1
CASSLAGDGGPQHF
TGCGCCAGCAGCTTGGCAGGGGACGGCGGCCCCCAGCATTTT
>-|12|-|TRBJ2-3|TRBV11-2
CASSVAGDTQYF
TGTGCCAGCAGCGTAGCCGGGGATACGCAGTATTTT
>-|14|TRBD1|TRBJ1-2|TRBV6-5
CASSDRGANYGYTF
TGTGCCAGCAGCGACAGGGGAGCTAACTATGGCTACACCTTC
>once|12|-|TRBJ2-7|TRBV29-1
CSVAEGSYEQYF
TGCAGCGTTGCGGAGGGCTCCTACGAGCAGTACTTC
>-|11|-|TRBJ2-2|TRBV10-3
CATEVGGELFF
TGTGCCACGGAGGTGGGCGGGGAGCTGTTTTTT
>-|14|TRBD1|TRBJ2-7|TRBV2
CASSPDRGVYEQYF
TGTGCCAGCAGTCCGGACAGGGGTGTCTACGAGCAGTACTTC
>-|16|-|TRBJ2-1|TRBV7-3
CASSSQGGPFYNEQFF
TGTGCCAGCAGCTCCCAGGGCGGTCCCTTCTACAATGAGCAGTTCTTC
>-|13|TRBD1|TRBJ2-5|TRBV13
CASSEGTGETQYF
TGTGCCAGCAGCGAGGGGACAGGTGAGACCCAGTACTTC
>-|13|TRBD2|TRBJ2-7|TRBV6-5
CASRPSGESEQYF
TGTGCCAGCAGGCCCAGCGGGGAGTCGGAGCAGTACTTC
>-|15|TRBD2|TRBJ2-1|TRBV5-1
CASSLESGRYNEQFF
TGCGCCAGCAGCTTGGAAAGCGGGAGGTACAATGAGCAGTTCTTC
>-|20|TRBD2|TRBJ2-1|TRBV19
CASSIAWSPTSPPSYNEQFF
TGTGCCAGTAGTATAGCTTGGTCACCGACTAGCCCCCCTTCTTACAATGAGCAGTTCTTC
>-|17|TRBD2|TRBJ2-2|TRBV2
CASSLTRTSGDTGELFF
TGTGCCAGCAGCCTAACTCGGACTAGCGGAGACACCGGGGAGCTGTTTTTT
>-|13|-|TRBJ2-1|TRBV9
CASSFDSGNEQFF
TGTGCCAGCAGCTTCGACTCCGGGAATGAGCAGTTCTTC
>-|12|-|TRBJ2-1|TRBV7-9
CASSLAPLRDFF
TGTGCCAGCAGCTTAGCCCCCCTACGGGATTTCTTC